These T cell receptor beta chains were read from a single sample in a study of CD8+ T cells in alopecia areata. Assay used: immunoSEQ multiplex PCR; TCRdb lists only in-frame clones, some missing. Of tens of thousands of clones listed, under 70% are singletons. Sequencing was performed on CD8+ T cells sorted from blood, taken at week 4, from a patient treated with tofacitinib. Source of these receptors: a human donor with alopecia areata. Each CDR3 is given with its conserved first and last residue. Each record gives: D gene, clone size, V gene, J gene, CDR3 DNA, CDR3 protein. D genes are given only for firm matches. Only some rows state a clone size, as once, few, many or a class for expanded clones.

d_gene: -; abundance: few; v_gene: TRBV19; j_gene: TRBJ2-1; CDR3nt: TGTGCTGTGGGATCCCAAGGGAATGCCTACAATGAGCAGTTCTTC; CDR3aa: CAVGSQGNAYNEQFF
d_gene: -; abundance: -; v_gene: TRBV5-1; j_gene: TRBJ2-5; CDR3nt: TGCGCCAGCAGCCCATCCGGGGGACAGCCGGAGACCCAGTACTTC; CDR3aa: CASSPSGGQPETQYF
d_gene: -; abundance: -; v_gene: TRBV29-1; j_gene: TRBJ2-5; CDR3nt: TGCAGCGTTGCCGGAAGGGAGACCCAGTACTTC; CDR3aa: CSVAGRETQYF
d_gene: -; abundance: -; v_gene: TRBV2; j_gene: TRBJ2-7; CDR3nt: TGTGCCAGCATTGGGGAAGAAGCCTACGAGCAGTACTTC; CDR3aa: CASIGEEAYEQYF
d_gene: TRBD1; abundance: -; v_gene: TRBV29-1; j_gene: TRBJ1-2; CDR3nt: TGCAGCGTTGAAGATCTGGGACAGGGTGGCTCTCGTGGCTACACCTTC; CDR3aa: CSVEDLGQGGSRGYTF
d_gene: -; abundance: -; v_gene: TRBV19; j_gene: TRBJ1-1; CDR3nt: TGTGCCAGTAGTCTAAATGAAGCTTTCTTT; CDR3aa: CASSLNEAFF
d_gene: -; abundance: -; v_gene: TRBV2; j_gene: TRBJ2-7; CDR3nt: TGTGCCAGCCTAGGTTACGCCTCCTACGAGCAGTACTTC; CDR3aa: CASLGYASYEQYF
d_gene: -; abundance: few; v_gene: TRBV29-1; j_gene: TRBJ1-3; CDR3nt: TGCAGCGCGACCTCTGGAAACACCATATATTTT; CDR3aa: CSATSGNTIYF
d_gene: TRBD1; abundance: -; v_gene: TRBV19; j_gene: TRBJ1-1; CDR3nt: TGTGCCAGTAGTGTGGACAGGGAGACTGAAGCTTTCTTT; CDR3aa: CASSVDRETEAFF
d_gene: -; abundance: -; v_gene: TRBV29-1; j_gene: TRBJ1-1; CDR3nt: TGCAAAGCGGCGAGGGGCACTGAAGCTTTCTTT; CDR3aa: CKAARGTEAFF
d_gene: -; abundance: -; v_gene: TRBV27; j_gene: TRBJ2-5; CDR3nt: TGTGCCAGCAGTTCCGGGACAGAGACCCAGTACTTC; CDR3aa: CASSSGTETQYF
d_gene: TRBD1; abundance: -; v_gene: TRBV7-9; j_gene: TRBJ2-1; CDR3nt: TGTGCCAGCAGCCGGACCGGGACAGGGGATGGCAATGAGCAGTTCTTC; CDR3aa: CASSRTGTGDGNEQFF
d_gene: -; abundance: -; v_gene: TRBV7-6; j_gene: TRBJ1-4; CDR3nt: TGTGCCAGCAGCAATACAGGCCACGAGGCTGAAAAACTGTTTTTT; CDR3aa: CASSNTGHEAEKLFF
d_gene: -; abundance: -; v_gene: TRBV30; j_gene: TRBJ2-7; CDR3nt: TGTGCCTGGAGTGTACTTCTAGGAGACGGGCAGTACTTC; CDR3aa: CAWSVLLGDGQYF
d_gene: -; abundance: -; v_gene: TRBV7-2; j_gene: TRBJ2-5; CDR3nt: TGTGCCAGCACTCTCGGGGGGCCCGGTGAGACCCAGTACTTC; CDR3aa: CASTLGGPGETQYF
d_gene: TRBD1; abundance: -; v_gene: TRBV6-5; j_gene: TRBJ1-1; CDR3nt: TGTGCCAGCAGGGGACAGGGGCTAGAAGCTTTCTTT; CDR3aa: CASRGQGLEAFF
d_gene: -; abundance: -; v_gene: TRBV27; j_gene: TRBJ2-3; CDR3nt: TGTGCCAGCAATCAACCACCAGATACGCAGTATTTT; CDR3aa: CASNQPPDTQYF
d_gene: -; abundance: few; v_gene: TRBV2; j_gene: TRBJ2-6; CDR3nt: TGTGCCAGCAGTGAAGCTTCGGGGATGGGGGCCAACGTCCTGACTTTC; CDR3aa: CASSEASGMGANVLTF
d_gene: TRBD1; abundance: few; v_gene: TRBV29-1; j_gene: TRBJ1-2; CDR3nt: TGCAGCGTTCCTCGACAGGGAGAGTATGGCTACACCTTC; CDR3aa: CSVPRQGEYGYTF
d_gene: -; abundance: -; v_gene: TRBV10-3; j_gene: TRBJ1-5; CDR3nt: TGTGCCATCGGTTCGGGAATTTCTCAGCCCCAGCATTTT; CDR3aa: CAIGSGISQPQHF
d_gene: -; abundance: -; v_gene: TRBV9; j_gene: TRBJ1-2; CDR3nt: TGTGCCAGCAGCCCACCCGGCCGGGCCCATAACTATGGCTACACCTTC; CDR3aa: CASSPPGRAHNYGYTF
d_gene: -; abundance: few; v_gene: TRBV14; j_gene: TRBJ1-2; CDR3nt: TGTGCCAGCAGCCAACTCAGGGAGTATGGCTACACCTTC; CDR3aa: CASSQLREYGYTF
d_gene: -; abundance: -; v_gene: TRBV30; j_gene: TRBJ1-2; CDR3nt: TGTGCCTGGACGGTAGGATCTCATGGCTACACCTTC; CDR3aa: CAWTVGSHGYTF
d_gene: -; abundance: few; v_gene: TRBV19; j_gene: TRBJ2-1; CDR3nt: TGTGCCAGTAGTTCGAGGGCTGAGCAGTTCTTC; CDR3aa: CASSSRAEQFF
d_gene: -; abundance: -; v_gene: TRBV30; j_gene: TRBJ2-7; CDR3nt: TGTGCCTGGAGTGTAGCACGGAACGAGCAGTACTTC; CDR3aa: CAWSVARNEQYF
d_gene: -; abundance: -; v_gene: TRBV6-5; j_gene: TRBJ2-3; CDR3nt: TGTGCCAGCAGTTACCTGGGGCAGACAGATACGCAGTATTTT; CDR3aa: CASSYLGQTDTQYF
d_gene: -; abundance: -; v_gene: TRBV30; j_gene: TRBJ2-1; CDR3nt: TGTGCCTGGAGTCTGGGGACTTCTCTAAATGAGCAGTTCTTC; CDR3aa: CAWSLGTSLNEQFF
d_gene: TRBD1; abundance: -; v_gene: TRBV29-1; j_gene: TRBJ2-1; CDR3nt: TGCAGCGCCCTAGGAGGACAGGACTACAATGAGCAGTTCTTC; CDR3aa: CSALGGQDYNEQFF
d_gene: -; abundance: -; v_gene: TRBV29-1; j_gene: TRBJ2-7; CDR3nt: TGCAGCGTTGAAGGTGGCGGATACGAGCAGTACTTC; CDR3aa: CSVEGGGYEQYF
d_gene: -; abundance: once; v_gene: TRBV4-1; j_gene: TRBJ2-3; CDR3nt: TGCGCCAGCAGCCAAGAAGGCACGGGGGGCCGGCGGGATACGCAGTATTTT; CDR3aa: CASSQEGTGGRRDTQYF
d_gene: -; abundance: -; v_gene: TRBV29-1; j_gene: TRBJ2-7; CDR3nt: TGCAGCGTTGTAACCGTCGGAGGGAACTACGAGCAGTACTTC; CDR3aa: CSVVTVGGNYEQYF
d_gene: -; abundance: -; v_gene: TRBV29-1; j_gene: TRBJ2-2; CDR3nt: TGCAGCGCCAGAGACAGTATATACACCGGGGAGCTGTTTTTT; CDR3aa: CSARDSIYTGELFF
d_gene: -; abundance: few; v_gene: TRBV4-1; j_gene: TRBJ2-7; CDR3nt: TGCGCCAGCAGCCAAGAGGGATCAAACTACGAGCAGTACTTC; CDR3aa: CASSQEGSNYEQYF
d_gene: -; abundance: -; v_gene: TRBV5-1; j_gene: TRBJ2-7; CDR3nt: TGCGCCAGCAGCCCAAGACAGGGTTGGAAGCGGGTTGGCTACGAGCAGTACTTC; CDR3aa: CASSPRQGWKRVGYEQYF
d_gene: -; abundance: few; v_gene: TRBV7-2; j_gene: TRBJ2-5; CDR3nt: TGTGCCAGCAGCTTAGCGGGGGTGGCTGAGACCCAGTACTTC; CDR3aa: CASSLAGVAETQYF
d_gene: -; abundance: -; v_gene: TRBV6-1; j_gene: TRBJ2-7; CDR3nt: TGTGCCAGCACCAAGGGCCAACTCTACGAGCAGTACTTC; CDR3aa: CASTKGQLYEQYF
d_gene: -; abundance: -; v_gene: TRBV29-1; j_gene: TRBJ2-1; CDR3nt: TGCAGCGTAGACTTACAGGGCAGCTCCTACAATGAGCAGTTCTTC; CDR3aa: CSVDLQGSSYNEQFF